The TCR beta chain under discussion was sequenced for a study of Graves' ophthalmopathy and Graves' hyperthyroidism. The study, taken as a whole, reports: For separating ophthalmopathy from stable hyperthyroidism, a 13-signature model gave under 90% sensitivity and approximately 80% specificity.

CDR1 and CDR2 (germline): MDHEN, SYDVKM. This CDR3 has 12 amino acids. V lost 3 bases to trimming and J lost 15 bases, with 15 bases between them. The TCR beta CDR3 regions underwent amplification from RNA transcripts. The first-round RT-PCR employed HTBI primers together with the Qiagen OneStep RT-PCR kit. A multiplex PCR was then performed as the second round. TCRdb called the multiplex PCR reads again in MiXCR, with one record for every CDR3 protein. This sample has about 150,000 distinct CDR3 sequences, with less than 45% found just once. This clonotype has ten or more counts. Its specificity is not known.

V gene TRBV28 combines with J gene TRBJ1-5; D unclear. This receptor was identified in a middle-aged woman with Graves' ophthalmopathy. Sequencing used peripheral blood. The DNA of the CDR3 is TGTGCCAGCAGTTTGGAACGGCCACAGTTGCATTTT. This encodes CASSLERPQLHF.